The 3 T cell receptor beta chains below were found in one sample sequenced in a study of blood T cell repertoires in COVID-19 (TCRdb year 2020). Receptor libraries were prepared by the immunoSEQ multiplex PCR assay. TCRdb re-hosts the immuneACCESS table, in-frame sequences only. Its copies lack some clones; in the studies checked, an unresolved V gene accounts for under half of them, and the cause for the rest is not known. The sample records over 150,000 clones, almost 85% of which are singletons. The ten largest clones take up 6.9% of the sample. Sequenced sample: peripheral blood. These receptors were obtained from a human donor with acute or convalescent COVID-19. The donor label of this sample is uncertain.

The chain has TRBV28 and TRBJ2-4, with 7 positions matching TRBD1. The CDR3 totals 12 residues. Germline CDR1 reads MDHEN; CDR2 reads SYDVKM. The J segment lost 7 bases and the V segment lost 6 bases, leaving 3 bases of the junction unmatched. CDR3 sequence: CASRQGSNIQYF. The CDR3 nucleotides read TGTGCCAGCAGACAGGGGAGTAACATTCAGTACTTC.

J is TRBJ2-5 and V is TRBV24-1; 9 positions match TRBD1. Germline lookup yields CDR1 KGHDR and CDR2 SFDVKD. This CDR3 contains 16 residues. Germline trimming cut 2 bases from V and 5 bases from J; bases unmatched to any gene: 8. CDR3 coding DNA: TGTGCCACCAGTGATTCAACAGGGGGCGCAGGGGAGACCCAGTACTTC. Its translation is CATSDSTGGAGETQYF.

The chain joins TRBV7-9 to TRBJ2-5; 8 nucleotides match TRBD2. The CDR3 covers 14 residues. In germline, CDR1 is SEHNR, CDR2 FQNEAQ (reference sequence). The junction had 5 bases not matched to a gene; V was cut back by 1 base and J by 7 bases. The CDR3: CASSLGREGGTQYF. CDR3 DNA sequence: TGTGCCAGCAGCTTAGGACGGGAGGGCGGGACCCAGTACTTC.